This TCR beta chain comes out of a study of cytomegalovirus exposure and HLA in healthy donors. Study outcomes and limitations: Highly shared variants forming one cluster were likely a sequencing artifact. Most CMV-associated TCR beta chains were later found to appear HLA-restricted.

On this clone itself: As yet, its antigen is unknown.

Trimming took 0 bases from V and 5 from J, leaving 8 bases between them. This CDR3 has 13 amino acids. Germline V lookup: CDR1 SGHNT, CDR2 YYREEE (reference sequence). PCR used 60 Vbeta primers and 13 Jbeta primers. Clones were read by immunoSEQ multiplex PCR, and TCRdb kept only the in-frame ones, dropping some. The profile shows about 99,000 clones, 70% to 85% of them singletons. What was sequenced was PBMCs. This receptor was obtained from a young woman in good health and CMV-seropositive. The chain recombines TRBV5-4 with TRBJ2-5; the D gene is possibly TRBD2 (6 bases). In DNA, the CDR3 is TGTGCCAGCAGCTTGGGACGGGGGGAGACCCAGTACTTC. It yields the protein CASSLGRGETQYF.